One TCR beta chain is described in this entry. Its antigen is currently unknown. This entry belongs to a study of naive and memory T cell subsets. This CDR3 comprises 18 residues. Germline V gene lookup returns CDR1 MNHEY and CDR2 SMNVEV (reference sequence). With V trimmed by 5 bases and J by 1 base, 10 bases remained unmatched. An equimolar mix of two oligonucleotides served as the beta constant-region primer for TRBC1 and TRBC2. The ligated cDNA underwent four PCR rounds using SP2 and nested alpha and beta constant-region primers. Using its own MiXCR run on the UMI-ligation and nested PCR reads, TCRdb lists one record per CDR3 protein. The sample shows 150,000 or so distinct CDR3 sequences, roughly 20% of them seen only once. Overall study results and limits: The power law exponent of TCR abundance differed between naive and memory cells. A few larger clonotypes appeared in naive repertoires, especially CD8, possibly memory cells re-expressing CD45RA.

The TCR was taken from a human donor in good health. Sequencing was performed on naive CD4+ T cells from blood. This sequence joins TRBV27 and TRBJ2-1; 11 bases are a match to TRBD2. Here the CDR3 DNA reads TGTGCCAGCAGTCCAAAAGTGGGACTAGCGGTGTCCTACAATGAGCAGTTCTTC. It specifies CASSPKVGLAVSYNEQFF.